A single sample gave rise to the 6 T cell receptor beta chains below, sequenced in a study of T-cell memory formation after mild COVID-19. TCRdb called the 5' RACE reads again in MiXCR, with one record for every CDR3 protein. This table holds under 550,000 distinct CDR3 sequences, 15% to 20% found once. Sequenced material: PBMCs or a T cell subset sorted from them (not recorded which). Every receptor here comes from an adult woman who had mild COVID-19 (a few samples of this study predate the infection). Cell type and time point are not known.

Many counts were recorded for this clonotype. The gene calls are TRBV4-3 and TRBJ1-1; 7 bases are shared with TRBD1. The CDR3 spans 12 residues. Looked up from germline, CDR1 is LGHNA and CDR2 is YSLEER. Trimming took 4 bases from V and 5 from J; bases not matched to a gene: 1. This chain's CDR3 is CASSRGQTEAFF. The CDR3 nucleotides are TGCGCCAGCAGCCGGGGACAGACTGAAGCTTTCTTT.

A single count supports this clonotype. The chain employs TRBV9 and TRBJ2-1; D perhaps matches TRBD2 (6 bases). Trimming shortened V by 0 bases and J by 0 bases, and 10 bases separated the two germline ends. This CDR3 comprises 16 residues. Germline V gene data show CDR1 as SGDLS and CDR2 as YYNGEE. Here the CDR3 reads CASSVVPGDSYNEQFF. CDR3 in DNA: TGTGCCAGCAGCGTAGTTCCGGGGGACTCCTACAATGAGCAGTTCTTC. Drawing the rest from reference TRBV9 and TRBJ2-1, the complete variable domain is DSGVTQTPKHLITATGQRVTLRCSPRSGDLSVYWYQQSLDQGLQFLIQYYNGEERAKGNILERFSAQQFPDLHSELNLSSLELGDSALYFCASSVVPGDSYNEQFFGPGTRLTVL.

This clonotype was detected only a few times. V is TRBV5-1 and J is TRBJ2-7; TRBD1 matches at 9 bases. Germline V CDR1 and CDR2: SGHRS, YFSETQ. This CDR3 contains 15 residues. J gave up 5 bases and V 1 base, and 7 bases lay outside the gene matches. The DNA of the CDR3 is TGCGCCAGCAGCTTGTGGGGACAGGGTCCCGACGAGCAGTACTTC. This encodes CASSLWGQGPDEQYF.

CDR3 DNA sequence: TGTGCCAGCAGCTTAGAATCAGGGGATTCACCCCTCCACTTT. Its translation is CASSLESGDSPLHF. This chain joins TRBV7-9 and TRBJ1-6; a weak D match, TRBD1 (6 bases). Trimming took off 1 base at V and 8 bases at J, with 9 bases between the two ends. Germline loops: CDR1 SEHNR, CDR2 FQNEAQ (reference sequence). CDR3 length: 14 residues.

This chain joins TRBV6-5 and TRBJ2-7; TRBD1 is a possible D gene (6 bases). The V end was cut by 6 bases, the J end by 4 bases, with 19 bases between. Germline assignment: CDR1 MNHEY and CDR2 SVGAGI. The CDR3 sequence is 15 residues long. The CDR3 protein is CASRPLRGQTYEQYF. The CDR3 coding sequence is TGTGCCAGCAGGCCCCTTAGAGGACAGACTTACGAGCAGTACTTC.

This clonotype came up many times. The rearrangement uses TRBV3-1 and TRBJ2-7; 9 bases line up with TRBD1. CDR3 length equals 13 residues. V shed 4 bases, J shed 3 bases, and the junction held 1 base outside the gene matches. CDR1 is LGHDT and CDR2 is YNNKEL in the germline V gene (reference sequence). The CDR3 coding sequence is TGTGCCAGCAGCCGACAGGGGGGCTACGAGCAGTACTTC. It yields the protein CASSRQGGYEQYF.